This TCR beta chain emerged from a study of cytomegalovirus exposure and HLA in healthy donors. Regarding the study as a whole: An analysis was carried out later, and it reportedly showed fewer N-insertions in an Asian-associated ancestry cluster than the roughly 670-donor mean. A missense variant in DCLRE1C was later tied to TCR beta V- and J-gene trimming. One cluster of highly shared sequence variants probably arose as a sequencing artifact. In a later analysis, compared with equally common non-associated chains, HLA-associated beta chains were more expanded.

This CDR3 is built from 12 residues. Germline assignment: CDR1 SGHTA and CDR2 FQGNSA. Trimming took 2 bases from V and 4 from J, leaving 6 bases between them. With 60 Vbeta and 13 Jbeta primers, the PCR was carried out. Profiling relied on immunoSEQ multiplex PCR, and the TCRdb table lists in-frame clones only, not all of them. The profile covers about 120,000 clones, with roughly four fifths appearing a single time and about 1.8% taken by the ten largest. This clone has a handful of counts. As yet, its antigen is unknown. The same CDR3 is also encoded by other DNA sequences in this sample. This TCR was sampled from a man aged 40-55 years in good health and CMV-seronegative. The sequencing input was PBMCs. The chain has TRBV7-2 and TRBJ2-7; unclear D gene. The CDR3: CASSLSRYEQYF. In DNA, the CDR3 is TGTGCCAGCAGCTTAAGTAGATACGAGCAGTACTTC.